The entry below gives a single T cell receptor beta chain sequence along with its context. What it binds is not known. Sequenced by immunoSEQ multiplex PCR; TCRdb stores in-frame clones only, minus some. This table has nearly 60,000 clones, approximately 88% appearing once. This entry comes from a study of OX40 agonist ivuxolimab in advanced cancers. Whole-study results and caveats: Mean expanded clone counts were higher in CD8+ than CD4+ T cells.

The CDR3 length is 18 residues. The V gene end was trimmed by 10 bases and the J gene end by 0 bases; junction bases not matched to a gene: 12. The germline V gene encodes CDR1 SGHTA and CDR2 FQGNSA. Prior autoimmune disease or systemic immunosuppression barred patients. This clonotype was sampled from an adult with an advanced solid tumor such as melanoma, head and neck, liver or kidney cancer. The sequencing used CD4+ or CD8+ T cells sorted from blood, collected in a trial of the OX40 agonist ivuxolimab. V usage is TRBV7-2 and J usage is TRBJ2-1; 13 nucleotides agree with TRBD2. CDR3: CATGTSGTTDHSYNEQFF. CDR3 in DNA: TGTGCCACAGGGACTAGCGGGACGACCGACCACTCCTACAATGAGCAGTTCTTC.